This is a list of T cell receptor beta chains from one sample in a study of blood T cell repertoires in COVID-19. Method: immunoSEQ multiplex PCR; TCRdb's copy keeps in-frame clones and lacks some. The table has 200,000 or so clones, roughly 89% seen once. Sequencing was done on a sample of PBMCs or T cells enriched from blood (not recorded which). Receptors originate from a woman aged 40 to 50 with acute COVID-19. Each CDR3 is given with its conserved first and last residue.

j_gene: TRBJ1-3
v_gene: TRBV3-1/TRBV3-2
CDR3aa: CASSLVGSSGNTIYF

j_gene: TRBJ2-3
v_gene: TRBV29-1
CDR3aa: CSVVAGGYTDTQYF

j_gene: TRBJ1-2
v_gene: TRBV28
CDR3aa: CASSPGTGPNYGYTF

j_gene: TRBJ1-6
v_gene: TRBV2
CDR3aa: CASSTGTGAVHF

j_gene: TRBJ2-7
v_gene: TRBV7-8
CDR3aa: CASSLDRTSVYEQYF

j_gene: TRBJ2-5
v_gene: TRBV5-4
CDR3aa: CASNQGGGREETQYF

j_gene: TRBJ1-4
v_gene: TRBV5-6
CDR3aa: CASSLWGQANEKLFF

j_gene: TRBJ1-2
v_gene: TRBV30
CDR3aa: CAWSKPAGTPSGHGYTF

j_gene: TRBJ1-6
v_gene: TRBV7-2
CDR3aa: CASSSVYNSPLHF

j_gene: TRBJ2-7
v_gene: TRBV4-1
CDR3aa: CASSQVGGITLYEQYF

j_gene: TRBJ2-5
v_gene: TRBV3-1/TRBV3-2
CDR3aa: CASSQPTSRVTQYF

j_gene: TRBJ1-2
v_gene: TRBV9
CDR3aa: CASSPGGRLDGYTF

j_gene: TRBJ1-1
v_gene: TRBV27
CDR3aa: CASSPWGGLNTEAFF

j_gene: TRBJ2-7
v_gene: TRBV28
CDR3aa: CASSLGGSAWSGYEQYF

j_gene: TRBJ2-1
v_gene: TRBV9
CDR3aa: CASSVVGANSYNEQFF

j_gene: TRBJ2-7
v_gene: TRBV6-5
CDR3aa: CASSFSAGLVYEQYF